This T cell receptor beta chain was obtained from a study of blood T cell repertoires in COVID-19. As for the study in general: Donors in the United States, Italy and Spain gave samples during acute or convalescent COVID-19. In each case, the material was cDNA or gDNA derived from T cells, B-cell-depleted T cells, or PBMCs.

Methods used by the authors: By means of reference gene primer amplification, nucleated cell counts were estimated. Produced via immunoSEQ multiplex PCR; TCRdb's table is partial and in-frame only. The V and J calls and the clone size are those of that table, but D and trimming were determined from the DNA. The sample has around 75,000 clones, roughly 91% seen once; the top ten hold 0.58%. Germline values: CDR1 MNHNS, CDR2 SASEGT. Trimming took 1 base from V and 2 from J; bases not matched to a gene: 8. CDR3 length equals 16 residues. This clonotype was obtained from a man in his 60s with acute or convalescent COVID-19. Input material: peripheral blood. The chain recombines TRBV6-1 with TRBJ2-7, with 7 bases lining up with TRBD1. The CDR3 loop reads CASSEGRQGKTYEQYF. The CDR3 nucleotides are TGTGCCAGCAGTGAAGGGCGACAGGGAAAGACCTACGAGCAGTACTTC.